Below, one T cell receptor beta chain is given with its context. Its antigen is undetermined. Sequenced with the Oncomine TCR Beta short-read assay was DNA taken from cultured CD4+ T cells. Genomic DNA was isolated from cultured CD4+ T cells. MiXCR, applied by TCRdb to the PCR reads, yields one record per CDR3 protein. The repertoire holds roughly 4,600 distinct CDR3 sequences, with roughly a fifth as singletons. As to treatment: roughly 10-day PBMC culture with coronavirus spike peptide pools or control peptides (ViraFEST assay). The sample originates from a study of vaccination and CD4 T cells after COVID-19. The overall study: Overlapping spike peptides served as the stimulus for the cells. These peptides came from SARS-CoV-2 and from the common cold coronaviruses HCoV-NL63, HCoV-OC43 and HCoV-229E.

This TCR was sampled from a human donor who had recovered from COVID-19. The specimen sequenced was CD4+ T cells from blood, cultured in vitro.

The CDR3 region is CASSVSGGGTPGELFF. The CDR3 DNA reads as TGTGCCAGCAGTGTGAGCGGGGGGGGAACCCCGGGGGAGCTGTTTTTT. V gene TRBV6-1 combines with J gene TRBJ2-2, with 10 nucleotides matching TRBD2. This CDR3 has 16 residues. Per germline, CDR1 MNHNS and CDR2 SASEGT. After removal of 4 bases from V and 8 bases from J, the junction contained 10 bases not matched to a gene.